This TCR beta chain was identified during a study of blood T cell repertoires in COVID-19. Study at large: COVID-19 samples collected from the United States, Italy and Spain covered acute and convalescent phases. Sources were T cells, B-cell-depleted T cells, or PBMCs; the material itself was cDNA or gDNA.

The authors' processing: Reference gene primer amplification gave nucleated cell count estimates. Method: immunoSEQ multiplex PCR; TCRdb's copy keeps in-frame clones and lacks some. D and trimming were read from the DNA, whereas the V and J calls and clone size are those reported in that table. The sample holds about 210,000 clones; 70% to 85% are singletons and the top ten take 2% to 2.5%. This TCR was sampled from a man aged 40-55 years who had recovered from COVID-19. The sequencing input was peripheral blood.

The CDR3 region is CASSLVGRVRETQYF. The CDR3 region has the DNA TGTGCCAGCAGCTTAGTTGGCAGGGTGCGGGAGACCCAGTACTTC. This chain uses TRBV7-9 with TRBJ2-5; a possible D gene is TRBD1 (5 bases). Germline values: CDR1 SEHNR, CDR2 FQNEAQ (reference sequence). The CDR3 spans 15 residues. Trimming removed 1 base from V and 5 bases from J, with 14 bases in between.